This T cell receptor beta chain was found in a study of shared clonotypes between healthy human individuals. In the study overall: The study drew on a couple of women and a few men aged 18 to 49 as donors. Findings and caveats of the study: In contrast to clonotypes shared by all four donors, non-shared clonotypes had lower generation probabilities.

Concerning this clone itself: Its antigen is as yet unknown.

J was trimmed by 0 bases and V by 4 bases; bases with no gene match: 12. The CDR3 is 17 residues long. Germline V lookup: CDR1 MNHEY, CDR2 SMNVEV (reference sequence). At deep level, the assay was performed. Authors' data handling: Owing to the provision of junction-only sequences devoid of quality scores by immunoSEQ, filtering differed. Method: immunoSEQ multiplex PCR; TCRdb's copy keeps in-frame clones and lacks some. The V and J calls and the clone size are those of that table, but D and trimming were determined from the DNA. The sample yields over 2,000,000 clones, over 85% seen once. Naive CD8 cells, CD45RO-negative and positively selected for CCR7, excluded terminally differentiated effector memory CD45RA+ cells.

Sample: naive CD8+ T cells from PBMCs. This receptor was taken from a man in his late teens or twenties in good health. Some clones in this sample may be carry-over from other donors' samples. The chain couples TRBV27 to TRBJ2-7; 7 positions agree with TRBD1. The CDR3 DNA reads as TGTGCCAGCAGTTCACCTCGACAGGGTCTAAGCTCCTACGAGCAGTACTTC. Its translation: CASSSPRQGLSSYEQYF.